The 23 T cell receptor beta chains below come from one sample, sequenced in a study of shared clonotypes between healthy human individuals. Produced via immunoSEQ multiplex PCR; TCRdb's table is partial and in-frame only. The sample includes around 550,000 clones, 85% to 95% of them seen just once. CD8 cells regarded as naive lacked CD45RO, were positively chosen for CCR7, and omitted terminally differentiated effector memory CD45RA+ cells. The source material was naive CD8+ T cells sorted from blood. The source of these receptors is a woman in her 30s in good health.

The CDR3 DNA is TGTGCCAGCAGCCACCCGGGGGCGAACTATGGCTACACCTTC. Its protein product is CASSHPGANYGYTF. The V call is TRBV7-9, the J call TRBJ1-2, with a possible D match to TRBD1 (6 bases). V lost 5 bases and J lost 2, with 12 bases in between. This CDR3 is built from 14 residues. CDR1 is SEHNR, CDR2 FQNEAQ, per germline (reference sequence).

V gene TRBV13 combines with J gene TRBJ1-1, with 9 bases lining up with TRBD1. This CDR3 contains 15 residues. CDR1 is PRHDT, CDR2 FYEKMQ, per germline (reference sequence). J gave up 5 bases and V 3 bases, and 7 bases lay outside the gene matches. The CDR3, as DNA: TGTGCCAGCAGCTTTTTGGGACAGGGTAGGACTGAAGCTTTCTTT. It translates to CASSFLGQGRTEAFF. The full variable domain, its missing parts supplied by reference TRBV13 and TRBJ1-1, is AAGVIQSPRHLIKEKRETATLKCYPIPRHDTVYWYQQGPGQDPQFLISFYEKMQSDKGSIPDRFSAQQFSDYHSELNMSSLELGDSALYFCASSFLGQGRTEAFFGQGTRLTVV.

The chain uses TRBV29-1 and TRBJ2-7; D is ambiguous. The CDR3 spans 16 residues. Germline CDR1 SQVTM, CDR2 ANQGSEA. Deletions cut 4 bases from V and 1 base from J, with 20 bases between. CDR3 DNA: TGCAGCGTTGTGGGTCAGGTTGATCGTAGGTCCTACGAGCAGTACTTC. Translation gives CSVVGQVDRRSYEQYF.

The V gene is TRBV7-9, the J gene TRBJ2-1; a possible D gene is TRBD1 (6 bases). V lost 8 bases to trimming and J lost 10 bases, with 15 bases between them. The CDR3 covers 12 residues. Germline V lookup: CDR1 SEHNR, CDR2 FQNEAQ (reference sequence). CDR3 sequence: CASLRTDPEQFF. CDR3 DNA: TGTGCCAGCCTCCGGACAGACCCAGAGCAGTTCTTC. Full variable domain (rest looked up from reference TRBV7-9 and TRBJ2-1): DTGVSQNPRHKITKRGQNVTFRCDPISEHNRLYWYRQTLGQGPEFLTYFQNEAQLEKSRLLSDRFSAERPKGSFSTLEIQRTEQGDSAMYLCASLRTDPEQFFGPGTRLTVL.

The rearrangement uses TRBV27 and TRBJ2-2; the D is unclear. The ends were cut back, 0 bases at V and 6 bases at J, with 8 bases in the middle. The CDR3 has 14 residues. Germline V gene data show CDR1 as MNHEY and CDR2 as SMNVEV (reference sequence). The CDR3 spells CASSLSSEAGELFF. CDR3 sequence (DNA): TGTGCCAGCAGTTTATCGTCCGAGGCCGGGGAGCTGTTTTTT.

V and J are TRBV2 and TRBJ2-2; 7 bases are shared with TRBD2. The CDR3 is 12 amino acids. V dropped 1 base and J dropped 14; count of bases not matched to a gene: 4. Germline-derived CDR1 and CDR2 are SNHLY and FYNNEI. The CDR3 loop reads CASSEGGSKLFF. The CDR3 coding sequence is TGTGCCAGCAGTGAAGGCGGGAGCAAACTGTTTTTT.

V gene TRBV2 combines with J gene TRBJ2-6; TRBD1 matches 7 bases. Per germline, CDR1 SNHLY and CDR2 FYNNEI. CDR3 length: 17 amino acids. V shed 9 bases, J shed 0 bases, and the junction held 11 bases outside the gene matches. CDR3 nucleotides: TGTGCCAGTCCCCGGGACAGAAGCCCCTCTGGGGCCAACGTCCTGACTTTC. Amino acid sequence: CASPRDRSPSGANVLTF.

The chain employs TRBV28 and TRBJ2-2, with 7 positions matching TRBD1. In germline, CDR1 is MDHEN, CDR2 SYDVKM. The CDR3 runs to 14 residues. The V gene end was trimmed by 3 bases and the J gene end by 3 bases; junction bases not matched to a gene: 1. The CDR3 DNA sequence: TGTGCCAGCAGTTTGCAGGGGGACACCGGGGAGCTGTTTTTT. As protein: CASSLQGDTGELFF.

This chain joins TRBV6-5 and TRBJ1-1; D call uncertain. Trimming removed 5 bases from V and 3 bases from J, with 16 bases in between. Germline loops: CDR1 MNHEY, CDR2 SVGAGI. This CDR3 spans 15 amino acids. The CDR3 nucleotides are TGTGCCAGCAGTGCCGCTAGCTGGAAGGACACTGAAGCTTTCTTT. This encodes CASSAASWKDTEAFF.

The genes are TRBV9 and TRBJ2-7; 7 bases agree with TRBD2. Germline values: CDR1 SGDLS, CDR2 YYNGEE. V lost 8 bases and J lost 3; bases outside the gene matches: 5. The CDR3 extends over 12 amino acids. Written as DNA, the CDR3 is TGTGCCAGTGGGCGGGGGAGCTACGAGCAGTACTTC. It is translated as CASGRGSYEQYF.

V and J are TRBV29-1 and TRBJ2-7; D unclear. Germline CDR1 SQVTM, CDR2 ANQGSEA. This CDR3 has 13 residues. V lost 1 base, J lost 4 bases, and 11 bases lay in between. DNA of the CDR3: TGCAGCGTTGAAGGGTTAGCTGAGTACGAGCAGTACTTC. Translated, it gives CSVEGLAEYEQYF.

The chain has TRBV5-4 and TRBJ1-1; possible D gene TRBD1, 6 bases. Germline values: CDR1 SGHNT, CDR2 YYREEE (reference sequence). Trimming removed 10 bases from V and 1 base from J, with 20 bases in between. The CDR3 sequence is 15 residues long. This CDR3 is CAAQMEGQTNTEAFF. The CDR3 DNA is TGTGCCGCACAAATGGAAGGACAGACGAACACTGAAGCTTTCTTT.

The J gene is TRBJ2-7, the V gene TRBV4-2; TRBD2 aligns across 7 bases. CDR3 length: 14 amino acids. Germline assignment: CDR1 LGHNA and CDR2 YNFKEQ. Trimming at V came to 1 base and at J to 2 bases, leaving 2 bases not matched to a gene. CDR3 in amino acids: CASSQAGTTYEQYF. CDR3 bases: TGTGCCAGCAGCCAAGCAGGGACTACCTACGAGCAGTACTTC.

V is TRBV7-2 and J is TRBJ2-7; a possible D gene is TRBD2 (6 bases). The germline gives CDR1 SGHTA, CDR2 FQGNSA. The CDR3 loop spans 15 amino acids. Trimming removed 5 bases at V and 2 bases at J, with 16 bases between. The CDR3 loop reads CASSPTGTDTYEQYF. CDR3 DNA sequence: TGTGCCAGCAGCCCCACCGGGACTGATACCTACGAGCAGTACTTC.

In this sample, this clone turned up once. The CDR3 nucleotides read TGTGCCAGCAGTGTCCTAGCGGAATACAATGAGCAGTTCTTC. This translates into CASSVLAEYNEQFF. J is TRBJ2-1 and V is TRBV2; 7 bases are a match to TRBD2. V was clipped by 4 bases and J by 4 bases; unmatched bases: 4. The CDR3 sequence is 14 residues long. Germline values: CDR1 SNHLY, CDR2 FYNNEI.

The chain links TRBV5-1 to TRBJ2-1; 10 positions agree with TRBD2. CDR1 is SGHRS, CDR2 YFSETQ, per germline. The CDR3 runs 17 residues. V was pared by 5 bases and J by 4 bases, with 12 bases of the junction left unmatched. The CDR3 sequence is CASSRQIAGGWYNEQFF. CDR3 sequence (DNA): TGCGCCAGCAGTCGACAAATAGCGGGAGGTTGGTACAATGAGCAGTTCTTC.

This clone occurred once. The chain links TRBV19 to TRBJ2-1; TRBD2 might be the D (6 bases). V lost 0 bases, J lost 8 bases, and 11 bases lay in between. This CDR3 is 14 amino acids long. CDR1 LNHDA and CDR2 SQIVND come from the germline V gene (reference sequence). The CDR3 coding sequence is TGTGCCAGTAGTATAGATCTGGAGGGCTATGAGCAGTTCTTC. Protein product: CASSIDLEGYEQFF.

The chain carries TRBV6-1 and TRBJ2-7; 10 bases align to TRBD2. With V trimmed by 3 bases and J by 3 bases, 2 bases remained unmatched. This CDR3 spans 14 amino acids. Germline CDR1 reads MNHNS; CDR2 reads SASEGT. Written as DNA, the CDR3 is TGTGCCAGCAGTGATTGGACTAGCGGCTACGAGCAGTACTTC. Its protein is CASSDWTSGYEQYF.

This clone occurred once. The chain couples TRBV27 to TRBJ1-1, with TRBD1 as a possible D gene (5 bases). V gave up 6 bases and J gave up 5 bases, with 16 bases separating them. The CDR3 is 14 amino acids. Germline values: CDR1 MNHEY, CDR2 SMNVEV (reference sequence). CDR3 bases: TGTGCCAGCAGCAGACGAGGGGCGGGGACTGAAGCTTTCTTT. This codes for CASSRRGAGTEAFF.

DNA of the CDR3: TGTGCCAGCAGTCCGACACCGGGGGAAGCCTACGAGCAGTACTTC. This translates into CASSPTPGEAYEQYF. This chain uses TRBV27 with TRBJ2-7; TRBD2 might be the D (6 bases). Germline-derived CDR1 and CDR2 are MNHEY and SMNVEV (reference sequence). V dropped 5 bases and J dropped 2 bases, with 16 bases sitting between them. The CDR3 length is 15 residues.

The chain carries TRBV20-1 and TRBJ2-7; D uncertain. Per germline, CDR1 DFQATT and CDR2 SNEGSKA (reference sequence). Trimming left V 5 bases short and J 3 bases short, with 8 bases between. This CDR3 contains 11 residues. In DNA, the CDR3 is TGCAGTGCTCTGGTTGGCTACGAGCAGTACTTC. It is translated as CSALVGYEQYF.

The CDR3 reads CASRPRPGGTGANVLTF. The CDR3 DNA sequence: TGTGCAAGTCGCCCGAGACCAGGGGGTACTGGGGCCAACGTCCTGACTTTC. The V and J genes are TRBV12-2 and TRBJ2-6; TRBD1, the table's D call, lacks a check against the DNA. TRBV12-2 is a pseudogene segment. This CDR3 has 17 residues.

The rearrangement joins TRBV29-1 to TRBJ1-1, with D unresolved. Germline V gene data show CDR1 as SQVTM and CDR2 as ANQGSEA. The CDR3 runs 15 residues. V was cut by 4 bases and J by 2 bases, with 17 bases left in between. CDR3 sequence: CSVVAPLRLNTEAFF. CDR3 coding DNA: TGCAGCGTTGTTGCCCCTCTGAGACTAAACACTGAAGCTTTCTTT.